The clone carrying this T cell receptor beta chain turned up a few times. This record comes from a study of identical twins. Via MiXCR, TCRdb re-called the 5' RACE reads, giving one row per CDR3 protein. The data hold a few hundred thousand distinct CDR3 sequences, with 6.5% to 9.5% observed a single time. Trimming left V 0 bases short and J 5 bases short, with 19 bases between. In germline, CDR1 is LNHNV, CDR2 YYDKDF (reference sequence). The length of the CDR3 is 17 residues. These data were also reused for a study on yellow fever vaccine responses in identical twins. That report notes: Reported findings indicate that twins' vaccine T cell responses seemed partially convergent, partially personalized.

This TCR came from a woman aged 18-29 years in good health. The V gene is TRBV15, the J gene TRBJ2-5; perhaps TRBD2 as D (5 bases). Specimen: CD8+ T cells sorted from blood. The CDR3 DNA reads as TGTGCCACCAGCAGAGAAGTTTTGGCGGGTGACCGGGAGACCCAGTACTTC. Protein: CATSREVLAGDRETQYF.